Sequencing of this TCR beta chain was carried out in a study of neoadjuvant anti-PD-1 for oral cavity cancer (dated by TCRdb to the early 2020s). As for the study more broadly: Patients mostly received three to four biweekly doses of nivolumab at 3 mg/kg before curative-intent surgical resection. Patients without progression received a fourth nivolumab dose around day 43 and underwent definitive surgical resection on days 50-56. The parent correlative cohort included about a dozen patients, with an approximately 30% response rate. Under RECIST 1.1, a patient counted as a responder if showing complete response, partial response or stable disease, and as a non-responder if showing progression. General study outcomes and caveats: Higher pretreatment blood TCRbeta clonality and lower post-treatment tumor TCRbeta clonality were correlated with higher pretreatment blood Treg/Th17 ratios. After neoadjuvant nivolumab, significantly higher T cell clonality (Gini index) was found within PBMCs in non-responders than in responders. TCR analyses included only a few patients per response group, and the authors called for larger cohorts for validation.

Sample time point, as interpreted from the label and publication: before neoadjuvant nivolumab. Patients were newly diagnosed with stage II-IVA oral cavity squamous cell carcinoma and had received no prior systemic or radiation treatment. The cohort was composed of patients with HPV-negative, locally advanced oral cavity squamous cell carcinoma. No culture maintenance or expansion was done, as the peripheral blood mononuclear cells went straight to analysis. The samples were drawn from a longitudinal correlative study tied to a single-arm phase II trial testing neoadjuvant nivolumab in oral cavity squamous cell carcinoma. Genomic DNA-based TCRbeta sequencing was performed on subject-matched pre- and post-treatment PBMCs and tumors from three responders and three non-responders. Peripheral blood mononuclear cells were collected before nivolumab treatment and again after treatment, at the time of surgery. Genomic DNA was isolated from PBMCs using the Maxwell RSC DNA from Cells kit.

As regards this clone: Its antigen remains unidentified. Base qualities are not recorded, but no much larger clone differs from it by a single base.

For deep sequencing, PBMC libraries mostly used about 490 ng of input genomic DNA, with six replicates for each sample. The immunoSEQ hsTCRbeta kit was used to prepare TCRbeta libraries according to the manufacturer's instructions. The completed libraries were mixed into a single pool at 3 nM, then sequenced with an Illumina NovaSeq 6000 S4 flow cell. As for the original processing: The immunoSEQ Analyzer handled quality control and preprocessing of the raw data. The analysis was restricted to productive rearrangements, with each unique CDR3 amino acid sequence defining a clonotype. Repertoire clonality was estimated as the Gini-Simpson index, which was calculated using the R package tcR. Student's t test was used to compare Gini indices, and Pearson correlation was used to assess associations with tumor size change. TCRdb re-hosts the immuneACCESS table, in-frame sequences only. Its copies lack some clones; in the studies checked, an unresolved V gene accounts for under half of them, and the cause for the rest is not known. D and trimming come from the DNA, and the V and J calls and clone size come from that table. This sample lists more than 6,000 clones; 70% to 80% were detected once. About 3% of the sample is in the top ten clones.

Taken from cysteine to phenylalanine, the CDR3 has 15 residues. Only the CDR3 DNA stays, 45 bases, in frame from base 1. Sequences MNHNY (CDR1) and SVGAGI (CDR2) are obtained from the germline V gene (reference sequence). The germline V end is reduced by 0 bases and the J end by 5 bases; junction bases left unmatched: 4. This clonotype was sampled from a person aged 40 to 85 with oral cavity squamous cell carcinoma. The source was PBMCs, collected before nivolumab (anti-PD-1) treatment. The sequence joins TRBV6-6 to TRBJ2-1; TRBD1 aligns with 7 central bases. The CDR3 loop reads CASSYSGGTNNEQFF. The DNA reads as follows: TGTGCCAGCAGTTACTCAGGGGGCACCAACAATGAGCAGTTCTTC.